This TCR beta chain came from a study of cytomegalovirus exposure and HLA in healthy donors. The PCR made use of 60 Vbeta and 13 Jbeta primers. The repertoire was sequenced with immunoSEQ multiplex PCR; TCRdb's copy has only in-frame clones and lacks some. The top ten clones hold about 2.6% of a sample with under 150,000 clones, around 72% of them seen once. There are 14 residues in the CDR3. In germline, CDR1 is SGHRS, CDR2 YFSETQ. V was clipped by 7 bases and J by 2 bases, with 15 bases between them. The sequence was obtained from a human donor in good health. V and J are TRBV5-1 and TRBJ1-2; possibly TRBD1 for D (6 bases). Sequencing input: PBMCs. CDR3 residues: CASRTEQGNYGYTF. In DNA form, the CDR3 reads TGCGCCAGCCGGACAGAACAGGGAAACTATGGCTACACCTTC. Variable domain in full (rest from reference TRBV5-1 and TRBJ1-2): KAGVTQTPRYLIKTRGQQVTLSCSPISGHRSVSWYQQTPGQGLQFLFEYFSETQRNKGNFPGRFSGRQFSNSRSEMNVSTLELGDSALYLCASRTEQGNYGYTFGSGTRLTVV.